The 28 T cell receptor beta chains listed next were all sequenced from one sample in a study of OX40 agonist ivuxolimab in advanced cancers. Using immunoSEQ multiplex PCR, the repertoire was profiled, and TCRdb retains in-frame clones only, with some absent. The top ten hold 23% of the sample, which has about 61,000 clones, 92% seen once. This specimen was CD4+ or CD8+ T cells sorted from blood, taken in a trial of the OX40 agonist ivuxolimab. All receptors derive from an adult with an advanced solid tumor such as melanoma, head and neck, liver or kidney cancer.

This clone has just a few counts. The V gene is TRBV7-9, the J gene TRBJ2-1; 10 bases are shared with TRBD2. The CDR3 covers 16 residues. Per the germline V gene, CDR1 is SEHNR and CDR2 is FQNEAQ (reference sequence). V lost 2 bases and J lost 7; bases outside the gene matches: 8. CDR3 amino acids: CASSLIASGGINEQFF. CDR3 bases: TGTGCCAGCAGCTTAATCGCTAGCGGGGGAATTAATGAGCAGTTCTTC.

J is TRBJ2-2 and V is TRBV4-3, with 7 bases identical to TRBD1. With V trimmed by 1 base and J by 5 bases, 4 bases remained unmatched. CDR1 and CDR2 from the germline V gene are LGHNA and YSLEER. This CDR3 comprises 15 residues. The CDR3 is CASSQVSRGTGELFF. As DNA, the CDR3 is TGCGCCAGCAGCCAAGTATCCAGGGGGACCGGGGAGCTGTTTTTT.

The chain has TRBV30 and TRBJ2-7, with D maybe TRBD2 (5 bases). The CDR3 loop spans 12 amino acids. The V gene's germline CDR1 is GTSNPN and CDR2 SVGIG (reference sequence). The V and J ends lost 2 bases and 6 bases respectively, with 11 bases between them. The CDR3: CAWSLNRGEQYV. The DNA for the CDR3 is TGTGCCTGGAGTCTAAATCGGGGCGAGCAGTACGTC.

The chain links TRBV6-1 to TRBJ2-7; the D is unclear. Trimming pared 1 base from V and 3 bases from J, leaving 10 bases between. CDR1 and CDR2 (germline): MNHNS, SASEGT. CDR3 length equals 14 residues. The CDR3 sequence: CASSEVGRNYEQYF. CDR3 nucleotide sequence: TGTGCCAGCAGTGAAGTAGGCAGAAACTACGAGCAGTACTTC.

This clone was found once. The chain combines TRBV9 with TRBJ2-3; 9 positions match TRBD1. The V segment lost 2 bases and the J segment 0 bases; nucleotides outside the gene matches: 4. The germline CDR1 and CDR2 sequences are SGDLS and YYNGEE. CDR3 length: 16 residues. The CDR3 bases are TGTGCCAGCAGCGTGGCAGGACAGGGGAGCACAGATACGCAGTATTTT. It codes for CASSVAGQGSTDTQYF.

This sequence joins TRBV9 and TRBJ2-1; D may correspond to TRBD1 or TRBD2 (5 bases each). V lost 3 bases, J lost 4 bases, and 20 bases lay in between. The CDR3 is 17 residues long. Per germline, CDR1 SGDLS and CDR2 YYNGEE. Here the CDR3 reads CASSENPDEGSYNEQFF. The CDR3 bases are TGTGCCAGCAGCGAGAACCCGGACGAGGGGTCATACAATGAGCAGTTCTTC.

The chain links TRBV4-1 to TRBJ2-1; TRBD1 is a possible D gene (6 bases). The length of the CDR3 is 14 residues. CDR1 and CDR2 (germline): MGHRA, YSYEKL. Trimming cost V 4 bases and J 6 bases, with 13 bases left between them. Here the CDR3 DNA reads TGCGCCAGCAGCCCCAGGGGTCGAAGCAATGAGCAGTTCTTC. Protein: CASSPRGRSNEQFF.

The rearrangement uses TRBV4-1 and TRBJ2-2, with unresolved D. CDR1 and CDR2 (germline): MGHRA, YSYEKL. V was shortened by 6 bases and J by 7 bases, with 15 bases between the two germline ends. The CDR3 consists of 14 residues. The DNA for the CDR3 is TGCGCCAGCAGGGTGGTTCCCAGAGGCGGGGAGCTGTTTTTT. Protein product: CASRVVPRGGELFF.

J is TRBJ2-3 and V is TRBV27; possibly TRBD2 for D (6 bases). V was clipped by 6 bases and J by 0 bases, with 13 bases between them. The length of the CDR3 is 15 residues. Germline V gene data show CDR1 as MNHEY and CDR2 as SMNVEV (reference sequence). CDR3 amino acids: CASSELAVSTDTQYF. In nucleotides, the CDR3 is TGTGCCAGCAGCGAACTAGCAGTTAGCACAGATACGCAGTATTTT.

The sample holds one count of this clone. The V gene is TRBV6-1, the J gene TRBJ2-1; 10 positions match TRBD2. CDR1 is MNHNS and CDR2 is SASEGT in the germline V gene. V was clipped by 0 bases and J by 3 bases; unmatched bases: 8. The CDR3 runs 18 residues. The DNA of the CDR3 is TGTGCCAGCAGTGAAGCCGCTAGCGGGAGTGCTGTCTACAATGAGCAGTTCTTC. Translated: CASSEAASGSAVYNEQFF.

This clone was recorded once. J is TRBJ1-1 and V is TRBV19; D not certain. V was pared by 4 bases and J by 4 bases, with 10 bases between. The germline gives CDR1 LNHDA, CDR2 SQIVND (reference sequence). The CDR3 contains 13 residues. CDR3 DNA: TGTGCCAGTAGTACCTTCACGGTCACTGAAGCTTTCTTT. Translated: CASSTFTVTEAFF.

The V and J genes are TRBV25-1 and TRBJ2-7; D gene uncertain. The ends were cut back, 7 bases at V and 0 bases at J, with 10 bases in the middle. This CDR3 has 13 amino acids. CDR1 is MGHDK, CDR2 SYGVNS, per germline. CDR3 in DNA: TGTGCCAGCACCTCCTACAGCTCCTACGAGCAGTACTTC. It codes for CASTSYSSYEQYF.

On this clone itself: Additional DNA sequences in this sample encode the identical CDR3. The chain couples TRBV15 to TRBJ2-1; D remains unclear. Deletions cut 0 bases from V and 4 bases from J, with 4 bases between. The CDR3 totals 13 residues. Germline-derived CDR1 and CDR2 are LNHNV and YYDKDF (reference sequence). CDR3 nucleotides: TGTGCCACCAGCAGAGACAGTTACAATGAGCAGTTCTTC. Its translation is CATSRDSYNEQFF.

V usage is TRBV27 and J usage is TRBJ2-1, with 9 bases identical to TRBD2. Germline trimming cut 4 bases from V and 4 bases from J; bases unmatched to any gene: 8. The CDR3 is 16 amino acids. Germline V gives CDR1 MNHEY, CDR2 SMNVEV (reference sequence). CDR3 in amino acids: CASSSPRTSVYNEQFF. As DNA, the CDR3 is TGTGCCAGCAGTTCCCCCAGGACTAGCGTGTACAATGAGCAGTTCTTC.

This rearrangement joins TRBV19 to TRBJ1-5; TRBD1 matches 10 bases. After removal of 3 bases from V and 3 bases from J, the junction contained 8 bases not matched to a gene. CDR3 length: 17 amino acids. In germline, CDR1 is LNHDA, CDR2 SQIVND (reference sequence). This CDR3 is CASSMGVGTGVNQPQHF. CDR3 in DNA: TGTGCCAGTAGTATGGGGGTAGGGACAGGGGTCAATCAGCCCCAGCATTTT.

This chain links TRBV7-8 with TRBJ1-2; tentatively, D is TRBD1 (6 bases). The V and J ends lost 2 bases and 6 bases respectively, with 28 bases between them. CDR1 is SGHVS and CDR2 is FQNEAQ in the germline V gene. The CDR3 extends over 19 amino acids. CDR3 protein: CASSLLSYGQSSKMNGYTF. Written as DNA, the CDR3 is TGTGCCAGCAGCTTATTGAGCTACGGACAGTCCTCGAAGATGAATGGCTACACCTTC. Combining the CDR3 with reference TRBV7-8 and TRBJ1-2 gives the whole variable domain GAGVSQSPRYKVAKRGQDVALRCDPISGHVSLFWYQQALGQGPEFLTYFQNEAQLDKSGLPSDRFFAERPEGSVSTLKIQRTQQEDSAVYLCASSLLSYGQSSKMNGYTFGSGTRLTVV.

J is TRBJ1-5 and V is TRBV6-5; TRBD1 agrees at 9 bases. This CDR3 has 14 residues. In germline, CDR1 is MNHEY, CDR2 SVGAGI. J lost 8 bases, V lost 6 bases, and 8 bases had no gene match. CDR3 in amino acids: CASSKTGGPKPQHF. The CDR3, as DNA: TGTGCCAGCAGCAAGACAGGGGGTCCGAAGCCCCAGCATTTT.

The chain carries TRBV6-1 and TRBJ1-5, with D uncertain. Trimming pared 8 bases from V and 0 bases from J, leaving 14 bases between. The CDR3 extends over 15 amino acids. Germline V gene sequence: CDR1 MNHNS, CDR2 SASEGT. Here the CDR3 DNA reads TGTGCCAGCGGACCGGGAGACGATAGCAATCAGCCCCAGCATTTT. Translated, it gives CASGPGDDSNQPQHF.

J is TRBJ2-3 and V is TRBV28; tentative D call: TRBD2 (6 bases). Deletions cut 7 bases from V and 0 bases from J, with 14 bases between. Germline V lookup: CDR1 MDHEN, CDR2 SYDVKM. CDR3 length: 15 amino acids. CDR3 bases: TGTGCCAGCACAGACGGGACTCTTAGCACAGATACGCAGTATTTT. Its translation is CASTDGTLSTDTQYF.

This clone is a singleton in its sample. The chain combines TRBV21-1 with TRBJ2-7; the DNA was not used to check the table's D call, TRBD1. TRBV21-1 is a pseudogene. The CDR3 is made up of 17 amino acids. The CDR3, as DNA: TGTGCCAGCAGCAGTCACTCAGGGGGCTGGAGCTCCTACGAGCAGTACGTC. Residues: CASSSHSGGWSSYEQYV.

This clone was counted between two and nine times. The genes are TRBV6-6 and TRBJ1-5; D is unresolved. The CDR3 covers 14 residues. Germline V gene lookup returns CDR1 MNHNY and CDR2 SVGAGI (reference sequence). Trimming left V 4 bases short and J 5 bases short, with 12 bases between. CDR3 residues: CASSSLDHDQPQHF. The CDR3 bases are TGTGCCAGCAGTTCACTCGACCATGATCAGCCCCAGCATTTT.

There are a few counts of this clone. This chain uses TRBV19 with TRBJ2-2; D is possibly TRBD1 (5 bases). The V gene's germline CDR1 is LNHDA and CDR2 SQIVND (reference sequence). The CDR3 consists of 15 residues. V lost 10 bases and J lost 4, with 19 bases in between. The CDR3 DNA reads as TGTGCCACTTACGACTGGGGCGTTGGCACCGGGGAGCTGTTTTTT. Residues: CATYDWGVGTGELFF.

This clone was observed a single time. The chain links TRBV6-6 to TRBJ1-2; D remains unclear. V was shortened by 3 bases and J by 0 bases, with 8 bases between the two germline ends. Germline lookup yields CDR1 MNHNY and CDR2 SVGAGI (reference sequence). The CDR3 loop spans 14 amino acids. The CDR3 coding sequence is TGTGCCAGCAGTTATGTGGGGTCTAACTATGGCTACACCTTC. This codes for CASSYVGSNYGYTF.

The chain has TRBV6-1 and TRBJ2-7, with D tentatively TRBD1 (5 bases). The CDR3 runs to 15 residues. Germline assignment: CDR1 MNHNS and CDR2 SASEGT. V gave up 3 bases and J gave up 3 bases, with 15 bases separating them. This chain's CDR3 is CASSEGLGVIYEQYV. The CDR3 DNA reads TGTGCCAGCAGTGAGGGGCTTGGGGTAATCTACGAGCAGTACGTC.

This rearrangement joins TRBV5-1 to TRBJ2-3; D gene unclear. The CDR3 has 15 residues. Germline-derived CDR1 and CDR2 are SGHRS and YFSETQ. V was shortened by 3 bases and J by 3 bases, with 14 bases between the two germline ends. The CDR3 region is CASSSYGYGTDTQYF. CDR3 DNA: TGCGCCAGCAGCTCCTACGGGTATGGGACAGATACGCAGTATTTT.

The rearrangement links TRBV10-3 to TRBJ1-4; 8 nucleotides align to TRBD1. The ends lost 0 bases at V and 7 bases at J; junction bases unmatched: 7. CDR1 is ENHRY and CDR2 is SYGVKD in the germline V gene. The CDR3 is 16 amino acids. CDR3 coding DNA: TGTGCCATCAGTGAGTCGCCAGGGGGCAGTCTTGAAAAACTGTTTTTT. This sequence encodes CAISESPGGSLEKLFF.

The rearrangement joins TRBV13 to TRBJ1-2, with 8 bases identical to TRBD1. This CDR3 has 13 amino acids. Germline values: CDR1 PRHDT, CDR2 FYEKMQ (reference sequence). With 6 bases clipped from V and 2 bases from J, the junction kept 2 bases outside the gene matches. The CDR3 loop is CASSRQGNYGYTF. The CDR3 nucleotides read TGTGCCAGCAGTAGACAGGGGAACTATGGCTACACCTTC.

The chain joins TRBV4-3 to TRBJ2-6, with TRBD2 identical over 7 bases. This CDR3 is 20 amino acids long. Unmatched junction bases numbered 11, after V lost 0 bases and J lost 0 bases. Germline loops: CDR1 LGHNA, CDR2 YSLEER. CDR3 in DNA: TGCGCCAGCAGCCAAGATGTTATCGTGCGGGGGTTCTCTGGGGCCAACGTCCTGACTTTC. Protein: CASSQDVIVRGFSGANVLTF.